The rows below give T cell receptor beta chains drawn from one sample of a study of T-cell memory formation after mild COVID-19. TCRdb ran MiXCR on the 5' RACE reads and lists one entry per CDR3 protein. The table lists a few hundred thousand distinct CDR3 sequences, about 15% of them singletons. The sample taken for sequencing was PBMCs or a T cell subset sorted from them (not recorded which). All receptors derive from a man aged 18 to 30 who had mild COVID-19 (a few samples of this study predate the infection). Cell type and time point are not known. CDR3s include the opening cysteine and the closing phenylalanine or tryptophan. D genes are given only for firm matches. Only part of the rows carry a size: once, few, many, or a class if the clone is expanded.

J: TRBJ1-1; V: TRBV13; D: TRBD1; size: NA; DNA: TGTGCCAGCAGCTTTATACAGGGGGACACTGAAGCTTTCTTT; CDR3: CASSFIQGDTEAFF
J: TRBJ2-3; V: TRBV9; D: NA; size: NA; DNA: TGTGCCAGCAGCGAGGGGGGGGCAGATACGCAGTATTTT; CDR3: CASSEGGADTQYF
J: TRBJ2-2; V: TRBV2; D: TRBD1; size: NA; DNA: TGTGCCAGCAGGGGACAGAGGAACACCGGGGAGCTGTTTTTT; CDR3: CASRGQRNTGELFF
J: TRBJ1-6; V: TRBV6-4; D: NA; size: many; DNA: TGTGCCAGCAGTGACTCGGCAGGGATGAATTCACCCCTCCACTTT; CDR3: CASSDSAGMNSPLHF
J: TRBJ2-3; V: TRBV4-3; D: NA; size: many; DNA: TGCGCCAGCAGCCCACGACTAGTTAACACAGATACGCAGTATTTT; CDR3: CASSPRLVNTDTQYF
J: TRBJ2-1; V: TRBV9; D: TRBD2; size: few; DNA: TGTGCCAGCAGCGTAGACCGGGACTATAACAATGAGCAGTTCTTC; CDR3: CASSVDRDYNNEQFF
J: TRBJ2-4; V: TRBV21-1; D: NA; size: few; DNA: TGTGCCAGCAGGGTTCCGTTCGCCAAAAACATTCAGTACTTC; CDR3: CASRVPFAKNIQYF
J: TRBJ2-1; V: TRBV12-3/TRBV12-4; D: TRBD1; size: once; DNA: TGTGCCAGCACAAGACAGGGCCCCTACAATGAGCAGTTCTTC; CDR3: CASTRQGPYNEQFF
J: TRBJ1-2; V: TRBV5-5; D: NA; size: NA; DNA: TGTGCCAGCAGCTTTTATAGCGATGGCTACACCTTC; CDR3: CASSFYSDGYTF
J: TRBJ1-1; V: TRBV30; D: NA; size: NA; DNA: TGTGCCTTCAAAAAACGGAACTACGTAGAAGCTTTCTTT; CDR3: CAFKKRNYVEAFF
J: TRBJ1-1; V: TRBV29-1; D: NA; size: many; DNA: TGCAGCGTTGATCCCCCCGGAGGTCGGTCTGAAGCTTTCTTT; CDR3: CSVDPPGGRSEAFF
J: TRBJ2-3; V: TRBV18; D: TRBD2; size: many; DNA: TGTGCCAGCTCACCGCGGGGGGGCGCCGAGACAGATACGCAGTATTTT; CDR3: CASSPRGGAETDTQYF
J: TRBJ2-7; V: TRBV2; D: TRBD1; size: NA; DNA: TGTGCCAGCTTACGACAGGGGGACGAGCAGTACTTC; CDR3: CASLRQGDEQYF
J: TRBJ1-1; V: TRBV7-3; D: TRBD1; size: NA; DNA: TGTGCCAGCAGCCCCTCCCCAGGGGGGCTCACTGAAGCTTTCTTT; CDR3: CASSPSPGGLTEAFF
J: TRBJ2-4; V: TRBV6-5; D: NA; size: many; DNA: TGTGCCAGCAGTCTCGGGGGGGACAGAGCCAAAAACATTCAGTACTTC; CDR3: CASSLGGDRAKNIQYF
J: TRBJ2-5; V: TRBV12-3/TRBV12-4; D: NA; size: few; DNA: TGTGCCAGCAGTTTACAGGAAGAGACCCAGTACTTC; CDR3: CASSLQEETQYF
J: TRBJ2-1; V: TRBV10-3; D: TRBD1; size: NA; DNA: TGTGCCATCAGTGAGTCGACAGGGTCTCATGAGCAGTTCTTC; CDR3: CAISESTGSHEQFF
J: TRBJ2-1; V: TRBV9; D: TRBD1; size: NA; DNA: TGTGCCAGCAGCGTAGCTGGGACAGGGATCAATGAGCAGTTCTTC; CDR3: CASSVAGTGINEQFF
J: TRBJ1-1; V: TRBV12-3/TRBV12-4; D: NA; size: NA; DNA: TGTGCCAGCAGTAGGCAGGTCGGCACTGAAGCTTTCTTT; CDR3: CASSRQVGTEAFF
J: TRBJ2-3; V: TRBV10-3; D: NA; size: few; DNA: TGTGCCGCGTCAATCCGGCTAGAGATTTGGGGCACAGATACGCAGTATTTT; CDR3: CAASIRLEIWGTDTQYF
J: TRBJ2-3; V: TRBV7-3; D: TRBD2; size: many; DNA: TGTGCCAGCACCGTTAGCGGGGGGGCCCCCCATACGCAGTATTTT; CDR3: CASTVSGGAPHTQYF
J: TRBJ2-3; V: TRBV7-2; D: NA; size: NA; DNA: TGTGCCAGCAGCTTTTCTCCAGGGAAAGATACGCAGTATTTT; CDR3: CASSFSPGKDTQYF
J: TRBJ1-4; V: TRBV5-1; D: NA; size: NA; DNA: TGCGCCAGCAGGGACACTAATGAAAAACTGTTTTTT; CDR3: CASRDTNEKLFF
J: TRBJ2-7; V: TRBV7-2; D: TRBD1; size: many; DNA: TGTGCCAGCAGCTTAGCAGTATGGGACAGGGGTCTCGAGCAGTACTTC; CDR3: CASSLAVWDRGLEQYF
J: TRBJ2-2; V: TRBV11-3; D: TRBD2; size: NA; DNA: TGTGCCAGCAGCACCCGCCCGGGACTAGCGGGGGGGGACACCGGGGAGCTGTTTTTT; CDR3: CASSTRPGLAGGDTGELFF
J: TRBJ1-2; V: TRBV6-2/TRBV6-3; D: NA; size: NA; DNA: TGTGCCAGCAGCCCAGTGGGCAGGGGTGGCTACACCTTC; CDR3: CASSPVGRGGYTF
J: TRBJ2-5; V: TRBV11-2; D: NA; size: many; DNA: TGTGCCAGCAGCCCCTGGGGCAGGGCCACCCAAGAGACCCAGTACTTC; CDR3: CASSPWGRATQETQYF